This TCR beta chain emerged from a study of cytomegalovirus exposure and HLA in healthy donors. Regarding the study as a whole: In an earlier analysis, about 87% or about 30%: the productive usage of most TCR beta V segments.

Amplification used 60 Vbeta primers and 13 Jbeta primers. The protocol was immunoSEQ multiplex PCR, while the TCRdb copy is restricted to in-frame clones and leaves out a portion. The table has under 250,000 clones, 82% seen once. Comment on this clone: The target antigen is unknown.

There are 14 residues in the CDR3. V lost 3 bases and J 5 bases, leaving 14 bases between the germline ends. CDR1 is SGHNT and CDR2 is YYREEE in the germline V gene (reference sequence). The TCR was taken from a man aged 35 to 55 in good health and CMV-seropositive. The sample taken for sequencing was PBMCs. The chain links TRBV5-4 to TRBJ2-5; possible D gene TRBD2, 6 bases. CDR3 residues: CASSSPDLAETQYF. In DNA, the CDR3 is TGTGCCAGCAGCTCCCCGGACCTAGCGGAGACCCAGTACTTC.